Below, 26 T cell receptor beta chains from the same sample are listed, as sequenced in a study of shared clonotypes between healthy human individuals. TCRdb's copy holds only in-frame clones and misses some; the assay was immunoSEQ multiplex PCR. The data contain roughly 2,000,000 clones, 85% to 95% of them singletons. CD45RO-negative, CCR7-selected cells formed the naive CD8 fraction, which excluded terminally differentiated effector memory CD45RA+ cells. Sample: naive CD8+ T cells from PBMCs. These receptors came from a man aged 18 to 30 in good health. Some clones in this sample may be carry-over from other donors' samples.

This clone occurred once. The J gene is TRBJ2-7, the V gene TRBV6-5; D gene ambiguous. The CDR3 spans 12 residues. V was pared by 10 bases and J by 5 bases, with 15 bases between. Germline-derived CDR1 and CDR2 are MNHEY and SVGAGI. The CDR3 DNA sequence: TGTGCCACCACCGTCAGTTACCACGAGCAGTACTTC. Its translation is CATTVSYHEQYF.

A note on this clone: Likely a read error: the CDR3 ends without its conserved phenylalanine or tryptophan. The rearrangement uses TRBV29-1 and TRBJ1-2, with TRBD1 as a possible D gene (5 bases). V lost 4 bases to trimming and J lost 0 bases, with 12 bases between them. This CDR3 contains 14 residues. The germline V gene encodes CDR1 SQVTM and CDR2 ANQGSEA. This CDR3 is CSVVGAGPNYGYTL. The DNA of the CDR3 is TGCAGCGTTGTGGGTGCAGGGCCTAACTATGGCTACACCCTC.

The chain is built from TRBV7-3 and TRBJ2-6; D ambiguous. The CDR3 runs 20 residues. The germline V gene encodes CDR1 SGHTA and CDR2 FQGTGA. Trimming pared 0 bases from V and 2 bases from J, leaving 20 bases between. This chain's CDR3 is CASSLTRGVFRFPGANVLTF. CDR3 DNA: TGTGCCAGCAGCTTAACCCGTGGGGTTTTTCGCTTCCCTGGGGCCAACGTCCTGACTTTC.

The V call is TRBV29-1, the J call TRBJ2-7; TRBD2 matches at 9 bases. The CDR3 totals 16 residues. Germline assignment: CDR1 SQVTM and CDR2 ANQGSEA. Trimming removed 0 bases from V and 2 bases from J; junction bases left unmatched: 8. DNA of the CDR3: TGCAGCGTTGAAGATTGGGCTAGCGGGATTACCTACGAGCAGTACTTC. Its protein is CSVEDWASGITYEQYF.

With respect to this clone: In the same sample, other DNA sequences code for this CDR3. This chain links TRBV11-3 with TRBJ2-2; tentative D call: TRBD2 (5 bases). The germline V gene has CDR1 SGHNT and CDR2 YENEEA. V lost 5 bases, J lost 7 bases, and 8 bases lay in between. The CDR3 loop spans 12 amino acids. The CDR3 region is CASSPRGGELFF. In DNA, the CDR3 is TGTGCCAGCAGCCCTCGGGGCGGGGAGCTGTTTTTT. Full variable domain (rest looked up from reference TRBV11-3 and TRBJ2-2): EAGVVQSPRYKIIEKKQPVAFWCNPISGHNTLYWYLQNLGQGPELLIRYENEEAVDDSQLPKDRFSAERLKGVDSTLKIQPAELGDSAVYLCASSPRGGELFFGEGSRLTVL.

The chain couples TRBV27 to TRBJ2-5; 9 nucleotides match TRBD1. Germline CDR1 MNHEY, CDR2 SMNVEV (reference sequence). V dropped 6 bases and J dropped 5; count of bases not matched to a gene: 7. This CDR3 is 14 amino acids long. CDR3 residues: CASSKQGAWETQYF. CDR3 in DNA: TGTGCCAGCAGCAAACAGGGGGCTTGGGAGACCCAGTACTTC.

In its sample, this clone was seen a few times. The genes are TRBV18 and TRBJ1-1, with D maybe TRBD1 (5 bases). The V gene lost 6 bases and the J gene lost 7 bases, with 18 bases spanning the gap. CDR1 and CDR2 (germline): KGHSH, LQKENI. This CDR3 is 14 amino acids long. The CDR3 DNA sequence: TGTGCCAGCTCCCATATCGAGGGGCTTGGTGAAGCTTTCTTT. It codes for CASSHIEGLGEAFF.

In this sample, this clone turned up once. Other DNA variants within this sample encode the same CDR3. The V call is TRBV6-1, the J call TRBJ2-7, with D possibly matching TRBD1 (5 bases). Trimming removed 4 bases from V and 1 base from J, with 8 bases in between. The CDR3 sequence is 13 residues long. Germline CDR1 reads MNHNS; CDR2 reads SASEGT. Here the CDR3 DNA reads TGTGCCAGCAGTGGCAGGGTGTCCTACGAGCAGTACTTC. This encodes CASSGRVSYEQYF.

This rearrangement joins TRBV27 to TRBJ2-1; TRBD1 aligns across 9 bases. Germline CDR1 MNHEY, CDR2 SMNVEV (reference sequence). Unmatched junction bases numbered 16, after V lost 8 bases and J lost 2 bases. There are 18 residues in the CDR3. Written as DNA, the CDR3 is TGTGCCAGCCGACAGGGGGTCCCAAGGAGAACTCCCTACAATGAGCAGTTCTTC. This sequence encodes CASRQGVPRRTPYNEQFF.

The gene calls are TRBV18 and TRBJ2-2, with D maybe TRBD2 (5 bases). Germline CDR1 KGHSH, CDR2 LQKENI. V lost 3 bases, J lost 5 bases, and 13 bases lay in between. CDR3 length: 15 residues. DNA of the CDR3: TGTGCCAGCTCACCGAACCCTCCGGGGACCGGGGAGCTGTTTTTT. Translated, it gives CASSPNPPGTGELFF.

Concerning this clone: Distinct nucleotide sequences in the sample also encode this CDR3. This CDR3 reads CASSYSNTDTQYF. CDR3 bases: TGTGCCAGCAGTTACTCCAATACAGATACGCAGTATTTT. The V call is TRBV6-5, the J call TRBJ2-3; D is undetermined. V was shortened by 0 bases and J by 3 bases, with 4 bases between the two germline ends. The germline CDR1 and CDR2 sequences are MNHEY and SVGAGI. This CDR3 comprises 13 residues.

V and J are TRBV5-1 and TRBJ2-7; 10 bases map to TRBD1. Germline loops: CDR1 SGHRS, CDR2 YFSETQ. V lost 0 bases to trimming and J lost 5 bases; unmatched junction nucleotides: 5. The CDR3 length is 15 residues. The CDR3 spells CASSLAGQGSHEQYF. In DNA, the CDR3 is TGCGCCAGCAGCTTGGCGGGACAGGGGTCCCACGAGCAGTACTTC.

The chain is built from TRBV25-1 and TRBJ2-5, with TRBD1 as a possible D gene (5 bases). Deletions cut 2 bases from V and 5 bases from J, with 12 bases between. This CDR3 comprises 14 residues. In germline, CDR1 is MGHDK, CDR2 SYGVNS. In DNA form, the CDR3 reads TGTGCCAGCAGTGAACCCCACAGGAAGGAGACCCAGTACTTC. Protein product: CASSEPHRKETQYF.

The chain carries TRBV19 and TRBJ2-7, with 10 bases matching TRBD2. The junction had 6 bases not matched to a gene; V was cut back by 5 bases and J by 5 bases. Germline V gene lookup returns CDR1 LNHDA and CDR2 SQIVND (reference sequence). The CDR3 spans 14 residues. The CDR3 DNA reads TGTGCCAGTAGTGTACTAGCGGGATGGCACGAGCAGTACTTC. This codes for CASSVLAGWHEQYF.

The CDR3 spells CASRQGGIWELFF. In DNA form, the CDR3 reads TGTGCCAGCAGGCAGGGGGGCATCTGGGAGCTGTTTTTT. The J gene is TRBJ2-2, the V gene TRBV28; a possible D gene is TRBD1 (7 bases). Germline CDR1 is MDHEN and CDR2 is SYDVKM. The CDR3 totals 13 residues. Trimming pared 6 bases from V and 9 bases from J, leaving 14 bases between.

The chain joins TRBV28 to TRBJ2-7, with 11 bases lining up with TRBD2. The CDR3 runs to 16 residues. J lost 4 bases, V lost 3 bases, and 8 bases had no gene match. Germline loops: CDR1 MDHEN, CDR2 SYDVKM. As DNA, the CDR3 is TGTGCCAGCAGTTTCCCTACTAGCGGGAGAGGTTACGAGCAGTACTTC. Translating gives CASSFPTSGRGYEQYF.

Points on this clone: The sample has other DNA sequences that encode this CDR3 too. The CDR3 loop is CASSLGVTYEQYF. In DNA, the CDR3 is TGTGCCAGCAGCCTAGGGGTGACCTACGAGCAGTACTTC. This rearrangement joins TRBV27 to TRBJ2-7, with a tentative D call TRBD1 (5 bases). Between the trimmed V and J ends, which lost 6 bases and 2 bases, there was a span of 11 bases. Germline CDR1 and CDR2: MNHEY and SMNVEV (reference sequence). This CDR3 is built from 13 residues.

The genes are TRBV5-8 and TRBJ2-7, with 10 bases identical to TRBD2. The CDR3 totals 17 residues. Germline V CDR1 and CDR2: SGHTS, YDEGEE. V shed 1 base, J shed 0 bases, and the junction held 7 bases outside the gene matches. The CDR3 protein is CASSLSKREGSSYEQYF. For the CDR3, the DNA is TGTGCCAGCAGCTTGTCGAAGCGGGAGGGGAGCTCCTACGAGCAGTACTTC.

The chain employs TRBV5-1 and TRBJ2-1; either TRBD1 or TRBD2 may supply D (5 bases each). This CDR3 is 17 amino acids long. Trimming left V 3 bases short and J 2 bases short, with 18 bases between. From germline, CDR1 is SGHRS and CDR2 YFSETQ. CDR3 DNA sequence: TGCGCCAGCAGCTCTGTTGGGGGAGAGCCCCCCTACAATGAGCAGTTCTTC. Its translation is CASSSVGGEPPYNEQFF.

As to this clone: One end of the junction varies from germline; a read error may be responsible. Other nucleotide sequences in the sample specify the same CDR3. V usage is TRBV10-2 and J usage is TRBJ2-7; D is ambiguous. The CDR3 is 14 amino acids. Germline values: CDR1 WSHSY, CDR2 SAAADI. CDR3: CASSPDAHGYEQYF. CDR3 coding DNA: TGCGCTAGCAGCCCGGACGCCCACGGGTACGAGCAGTACTTC.

The chain carries TRBV7-9 and TRBJ1-4, with 8 bases identical to TRBD1. The V gene end was trimmed by 3 bases and the J gene end by 4 bases; junction bases not matched to a gene: 1. The CDR3 contains 14 residues. The germline gives CDR1 SEHNR, CDR2 FQNEAQ (reference sequence). CDR3 region: CASSFTGGNEKLFF. The CDR3 region has the DNA TGTGCCAGCAGCTTCACAGGGGGTAATGAAAAACTGTTTTTT.

The V gene is TRBV7-9, the J gene TRBJ1-1, with D unclear. Trimming shortened V by 5 bases and J by 9 bases, and 13 bases separated the two germline ends. CDR3 length: 12 residues. Germline assignment: CDR1 SEHNR and CDR2 FQNEAQ (reference sequence). The CDR3 nucleotides read TGTGCCAGCAGCCAACCCTCCGAGAAAGCTTTCTTT. Translated: CASSQPSEKAFF.

This chain links TRBV5-5 with TRBJ2-7; the match to TRBD2 covers 11 bases. This CDR3 spans 18 amino acids. The junction had 13 bases not matched to a gene; V was cut back by 4 bases and J by 1 base. CDR1 is SGHKS, CDR2 YYEKEE, per germline (reference sequence). The CDR3 DNA follows: TGTGCCAGCAGCCCGCTTGAGACTAGCGGGATTAAGTCCTACGAGCAGTACTTC. Its protein is CASSPLETSGIKSYEQYF.

The chain links TRBV5-6 to TRBJ1-3; 8 nucleotides match TRBD1. The CDR3 sequence is 14 residues long. Germline CDR1 reads SGHDT; CDR2 reads YYEEEE. J lost 8 bases, V lost 0 bases, and 4 bases had no gene match. CDR3 DNA sequence: TGTGCCAGCAGCTTGGCGCAGGGGGCATACACCATATATTTT. It encodes CASSLAQGAYTIYF. Complete variable domain (other parts from reference TRBV5-6 and TRBJ1-3): DAGVTQSPTHLIKTRGQQVTLRCSPKSGHDTVSWYQQALGQGPQFIFQYYEEEERQRGNFPDRFSGHQFPNYSSELNVNALLLGDSALYLCASSLAQGAYTIYFGEGSWLTVV.

The chain has TRBV5-4 and TRBJ1-1; 9 bases are shared with TRBD1. CDR1 SGHNT and CDR2 YYREEE come from the germline V gene (reference sequence). J lost 4 bases, V lost 2 bases, and 6 bases had no gene match. CDR3 length: 15 amino acids. CDR3 in amino acids: CASSFTGQGPTEAFF. DNA for the CDR3: TGTGCCAGCAGCTTCACTGGACAGGGGCCCACTGAAGCTTTCTTT.

The chain uses TRBV6-5 and TRBJ1-4, with D possibly TRBD1 on 5 matching bases. This CDR3 contains 14 residues. V was pared by 10 bases and J by 7 bases, with 19 bases between. Germline-derived CDR1 and CDR2 are MNHEY and SVGAGI. The CDR3: CATRGISHGEKLFF. In nucleotides, the CDR3 is TGTGCCACCCGGGGGATTAGCCATGGTGAAAAACTGTTTTTT.